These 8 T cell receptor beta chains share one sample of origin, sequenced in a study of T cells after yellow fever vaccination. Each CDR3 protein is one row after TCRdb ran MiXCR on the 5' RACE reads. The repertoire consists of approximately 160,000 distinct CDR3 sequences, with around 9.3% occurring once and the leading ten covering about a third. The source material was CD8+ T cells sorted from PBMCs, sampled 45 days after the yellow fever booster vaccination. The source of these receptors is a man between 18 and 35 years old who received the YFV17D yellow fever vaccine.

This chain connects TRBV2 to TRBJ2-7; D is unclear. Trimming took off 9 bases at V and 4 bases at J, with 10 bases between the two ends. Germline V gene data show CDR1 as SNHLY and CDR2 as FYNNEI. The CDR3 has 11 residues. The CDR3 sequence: CASGVAYEQYV. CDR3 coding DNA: TGTGCCAGTGGGGTCGCTTACGAGCAGTACGTC.

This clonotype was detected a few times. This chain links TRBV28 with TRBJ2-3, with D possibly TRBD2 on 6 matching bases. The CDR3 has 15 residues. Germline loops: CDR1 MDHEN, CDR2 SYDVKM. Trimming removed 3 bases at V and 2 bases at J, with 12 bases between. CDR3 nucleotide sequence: TGTGCCAGCAGTTTTTGGGGGGACTCCACAGATACGCAGTATTTT. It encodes CASSFWGDSTDTQYF.

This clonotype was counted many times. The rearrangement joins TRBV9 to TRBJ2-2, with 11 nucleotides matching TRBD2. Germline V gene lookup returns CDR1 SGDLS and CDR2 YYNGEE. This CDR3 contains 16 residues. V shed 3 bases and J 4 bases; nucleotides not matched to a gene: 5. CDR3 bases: TGTGCCAGCAGCGGTAGCGGGGGGGCTACCACCGGGGAGCTGTTTTTT. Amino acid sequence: CASSGSGGATTGELFF.

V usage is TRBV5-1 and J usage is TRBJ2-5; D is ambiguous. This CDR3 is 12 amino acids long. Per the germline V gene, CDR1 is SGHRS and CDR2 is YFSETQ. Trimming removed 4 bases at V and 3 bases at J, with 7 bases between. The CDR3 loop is CASSVPKETQYF. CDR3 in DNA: TGCGCCAGCAGCGTGCCCAAAGAGACCCAGTACTTC.

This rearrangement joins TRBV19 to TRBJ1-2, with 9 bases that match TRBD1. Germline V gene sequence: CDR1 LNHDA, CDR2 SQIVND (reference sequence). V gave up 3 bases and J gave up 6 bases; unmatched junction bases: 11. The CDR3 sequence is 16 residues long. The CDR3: CASSMSRTGVMDGYTF. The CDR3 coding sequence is TGTGCCAGTAGTATGTCCCGGACAGGGGTGATGGATGGCTACACCTTC.

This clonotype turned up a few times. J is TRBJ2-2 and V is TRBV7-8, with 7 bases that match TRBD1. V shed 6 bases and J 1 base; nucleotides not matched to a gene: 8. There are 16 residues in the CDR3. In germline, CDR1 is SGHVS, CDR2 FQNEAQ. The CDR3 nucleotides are TGTGCCAGCAGGTTACCAGGACAGGTGAACACCGGGGAGCTGTTTTTT. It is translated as CASRLPGQVNTGELFF.

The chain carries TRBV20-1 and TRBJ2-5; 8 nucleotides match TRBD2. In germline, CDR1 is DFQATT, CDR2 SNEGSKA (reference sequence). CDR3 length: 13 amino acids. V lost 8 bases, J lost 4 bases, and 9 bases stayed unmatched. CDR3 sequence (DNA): TGCAGTACTACCATCGGGGGGGGAGAGACCCAGTACTTC. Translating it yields CSTTIGGGETQYF.

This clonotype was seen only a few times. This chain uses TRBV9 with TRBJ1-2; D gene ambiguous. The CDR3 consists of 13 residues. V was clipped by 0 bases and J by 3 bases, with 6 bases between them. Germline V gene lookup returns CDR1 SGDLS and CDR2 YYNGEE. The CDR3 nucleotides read TGTGCCAGCAGCGTAGAAGACCACTATGGCTACACCTTC. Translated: CASSVEDHYGYTF.